This TCR beta chain derives from a study of blood T cell repertoires in COVID-19. Assay used: immunoSEQ multiplex PCR; TCRdb lists only in-frame clones, some missing. Among around 250,000 clones listed, approximately 86% were seen once. Symptom resolution, clearance, or two negative PCRs marked the recovered donors of Cohort 3. Trimming pared 6 bases from V and 2 bases from J, leaving 15 bases between. This CDR3 has 15 amino acids. Germline CDR1 and CDR2: SNHLY and FYNNEI. Sequenced input: PBMCs or T cells enriched from blood (not recorded which). This TCR came from a woman aged 45-65 years who had recovered from COVID-19. The chain is built from TRBV2 and TRBJ2-3, with a weak D call TRBD2 (7 bases). The CDR3 DNA follows: TGTGCCAGCAGGGGAGGGACATCGGACACAGATACGCAGTATTTT. Its protein product is CASRGGTSDTDTQYF.